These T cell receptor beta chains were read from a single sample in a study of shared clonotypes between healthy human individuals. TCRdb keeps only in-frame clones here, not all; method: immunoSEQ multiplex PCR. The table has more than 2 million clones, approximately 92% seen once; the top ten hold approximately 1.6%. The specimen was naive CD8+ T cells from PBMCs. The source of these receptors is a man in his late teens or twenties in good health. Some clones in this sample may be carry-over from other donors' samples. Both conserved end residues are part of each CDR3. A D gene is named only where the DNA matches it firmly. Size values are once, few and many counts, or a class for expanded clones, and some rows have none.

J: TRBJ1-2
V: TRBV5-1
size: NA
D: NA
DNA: TGCGCCAGCAGTTATGAGGGAGGGAACTATGGCTACACCTTC
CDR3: CASSYEGGNYGYTF

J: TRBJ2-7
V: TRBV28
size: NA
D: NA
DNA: TGTGCCAGCAGTTTAGGACTGAGCTACGAGCAGTACTTC
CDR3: CASSLGLSYEQYF

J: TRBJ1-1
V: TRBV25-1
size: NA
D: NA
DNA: TGTGCCAGCAGTGAATTGGTGAACACTGAAGCTTTCTTT
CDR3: CASSELVNTEAFF

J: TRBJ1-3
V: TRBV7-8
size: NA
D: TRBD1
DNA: TGTGCCAGCAGCTTAACCGGACAGGGCCCTGGAAACACCATATATTTT
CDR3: CASSLTGQGPGNTIYF

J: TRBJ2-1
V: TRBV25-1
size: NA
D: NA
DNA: TGTGCCAGCAGCCCAAGTCTCTTTCAGAATGAGCAGTTCTTC
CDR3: CASSPSLFQNEQFF

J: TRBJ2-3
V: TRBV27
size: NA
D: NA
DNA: TGTGCCAGCAGTTTTTACTCCGGGACGGGGACAGATACGCAGTATTTT
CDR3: CASSFYSGTGTDTQYF

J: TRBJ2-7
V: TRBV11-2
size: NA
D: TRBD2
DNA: TGTGCCAGCAGCTGGGCGGGAGACGACGGCGAGCAGTACTTC
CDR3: CASSWAGDDGEQYF

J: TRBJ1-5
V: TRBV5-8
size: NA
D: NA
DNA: TGTGCCAGCAGCTTGCTTAGGGGTCAGCCCCAGCATTTT
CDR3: CASSLLRGQPQHF

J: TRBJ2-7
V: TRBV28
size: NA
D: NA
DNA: TGTGCCAGCAGTTTATGGAGGGAGGGGGATACCTACGAGCAGTACTTC
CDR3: CASSLWREGDTYEQYF

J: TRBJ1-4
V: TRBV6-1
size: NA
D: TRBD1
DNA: TGTGCCAGCAAAGGACAGGCAAATGAAAAACTGTTTTTT
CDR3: CASKGQANEKLFF

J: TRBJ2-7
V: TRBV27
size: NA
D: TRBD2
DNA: TGTGCCAGCAGTTTTGCCGGGAGGGCCCAATACGAGCAGTACTTC
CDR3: CASSFAGRAQYEQYF

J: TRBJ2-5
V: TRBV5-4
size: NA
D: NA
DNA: TGTGCCAGCAGCCCCCTCGGGGGCCGTCAAGAGACCCAGTACTTC
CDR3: CASSPLGGRQETQYF

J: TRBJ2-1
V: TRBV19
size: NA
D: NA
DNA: TGTGCCAGTAGTGGTAATCTAGGGGATGAGCAGTTCTTC
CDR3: CASSGNLGDEQFF

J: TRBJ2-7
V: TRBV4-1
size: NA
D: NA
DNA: TGCGCCAGCAGCCTTGACAGTAGCTACGAGCAGTACTTC
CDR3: CASSLDSSYEQYF

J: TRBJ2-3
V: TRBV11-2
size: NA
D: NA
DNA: TGTGCCAGCAGCCCCCCTGGGAGCCTCAATACGCAGTATTTT
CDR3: CASSPPGSLNTQYF

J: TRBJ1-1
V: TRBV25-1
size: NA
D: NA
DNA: TGTGCCAGCGACCCCGGGGGCCCTACGTGGGCTTTCTTT
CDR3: CASDPGGPTWAFF

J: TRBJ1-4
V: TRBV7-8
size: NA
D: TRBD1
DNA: TGTGCCAGCAGCCCACAGGGGTTGGCTAATGAAAAACTGTTTTTT
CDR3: CASSPQGLANEKLFF

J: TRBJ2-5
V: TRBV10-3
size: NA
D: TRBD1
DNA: TGTGCCATCAGTGTGGACAGGGGGCTGGAGACCCAGTACTTC
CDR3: CAISVDRGLETQYF

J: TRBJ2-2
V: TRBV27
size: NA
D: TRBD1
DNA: TGTGCCAGCAGTTTCACAGGGGGCGCGGGCACCTACACCGGGGAGCTGTTTTTT
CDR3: CASSFTGGAGTYTGELFF

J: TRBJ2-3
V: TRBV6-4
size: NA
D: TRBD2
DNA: TGTGCCAGCGAGAAGGGCTGGACTAGCGGGAGGGCGGGCACAGATACGCAGTATTTT
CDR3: CASEKGWTSGRAGTDTQYF

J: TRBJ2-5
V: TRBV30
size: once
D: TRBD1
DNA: TGTGCCTGGTCCCCGGGACAGGGGTACCAAGAGACCCAGTACTTC
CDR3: CAWSPGQGYQETQYF

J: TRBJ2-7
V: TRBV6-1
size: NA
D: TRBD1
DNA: TGTGCCAGCAGTGAAACCATGGGACAGGGTTACGAGCAGTACTTC
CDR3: CASSETMGQGYEQYF

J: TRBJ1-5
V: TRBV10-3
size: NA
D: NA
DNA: TGTGCCATCAGTGAGTCGAGTCAGCCCCAGCATTTT
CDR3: CAISESSQPQHF

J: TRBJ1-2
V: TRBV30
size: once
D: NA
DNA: TGTGCCTGGAGTTGGACGATGGGGGCCTATGGCTACACCTTC
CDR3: CAWSWTMGAYGYTF

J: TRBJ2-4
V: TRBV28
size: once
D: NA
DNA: TGTGCCAGCAGTTTAGTCGGGGTGGGGGACATTCAGTACTTC
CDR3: CASSLVGVGDIQYF

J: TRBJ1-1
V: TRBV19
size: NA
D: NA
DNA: TGTGCCAGTAGTAAGGGCCACACTGAAGCTTTCTTT
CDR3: CASSKGHTEAFF

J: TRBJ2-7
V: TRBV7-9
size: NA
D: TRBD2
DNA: TGTGCCAGCAGTTCTAGCGGAGGAAGCTCCTACGAGCAGTACTTC
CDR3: CASSSSGGSSYEQYF

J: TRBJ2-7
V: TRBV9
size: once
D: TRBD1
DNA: TGTGCCAGCAGCCCGGGACAGATCTACGAGCAGTACTTC
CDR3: CASSPGQIYEQYF

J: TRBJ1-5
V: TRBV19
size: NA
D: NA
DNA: TGTGCCAGTAGTAGAAGAGTTAACCCAGGCAATCAGCCCCAGCATTTT
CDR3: CASSRRVNPGNQPQHF

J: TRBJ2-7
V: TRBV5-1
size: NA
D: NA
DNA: TGCGCCAGCAGCTTGGGGACTCGGACAGCTCCTAGCTCCTACGAGCAGTACTTC
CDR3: CASSLGTRTAPSSYEQYF

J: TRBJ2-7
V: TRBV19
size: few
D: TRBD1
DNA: TGTGCCAGTAGTATCACAGGGGGCATTTCCGAGCAGTACTTC
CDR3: CASSITGGISEQYF

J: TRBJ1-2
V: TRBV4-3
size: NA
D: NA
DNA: TGCGCCAGCAGCACCCGGGGGGCCCATGGCTACACCTTC
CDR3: CASSTRGAHGYTF

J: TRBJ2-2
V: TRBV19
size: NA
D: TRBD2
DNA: TGTGCCAGTATCCCCCTAGCGGGAGCCGGGGAGCTGTTTTTT
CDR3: CASIPLAGAGELFF

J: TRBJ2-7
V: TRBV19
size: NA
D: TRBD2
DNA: TGTGCCAGTAGCACTAGCGGGAGTGTGTACGAGCAGTACTTC
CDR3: CASSTSGSVYEQYF

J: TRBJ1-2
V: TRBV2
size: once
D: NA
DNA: TGTGCCAGCAGTGATTATGCCTCTCGGGATGGCTACACCTTC
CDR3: CASSDYASRDGYTF